The clone carrying this T cell receptor beta chain has at least ten counts. Its antigen is still unknown. TCRdb reprocessed the RT-PCR reads via MiXCR and lists one record per CDR3 protein. The table has 650,000 or so distinct CDR3 sequences, less than 15% seen once. The sample is drawn from a study of response to subunit inactivated influenza vaccine. Overall study findings and caveats: That few new T cells are recruited by each seasonal influenza vaccination was the authors' suggestion.

The specimen comprised PBMCs from blood, sampled 14 days before vaccination. The TCR originated in a man aged 50-59 years who received an inactivated influenza vaccine.

CDR3 nucleotides: TGTGCCAGCAGTACGTACACTGAAGCTTTCTTT. Translation: CASSTYTEAFF. The V call is TRBV12-3 or TRBV12-4, the J call TRBJ1-1; D is ambiguous. The V gene lost 5 bases and the J gene lost 3 bases, with 4 bases spanning the gap. The CDR3 totals 11 residues.